These 16 T cell receptor beta chains originate from one sample sequenced in a study of blood T cell repertoires in COVID-19 (dated by TCRdb to 2020 to 2022). The library was made by the immunoSEQ multiplex PCR assay. The clones in this table, taken by TCRdb from immuneACCESS, are in-frame only. Not every clone is retained; where verified, under half of the shortfall comes from an unresolved V gene, and the cause of the rest is unknown. Present in this sample are under 150,000 clones, 75% to 90% of which were seen just once. The ten largest clones take up around 3.3% of the sample. The sequencing sample was made of peripheral blood. These receptors were obtained from a woman in her sixties with active COVID-19.

The V and J genes are TRBV4-2 and TRBJ2-2; 8 bases are shared with TRBD1. CDR1 and CDR2 from the germline V gene are LGHNA and YNFKEQ. V dropped 1 base and J dropped 3; count of bases not matched to a gene: 7. This CDR3 is built from 17 residues. The CDR3 DNA sequence: TGTGCCAGCAGCCAAGGTCGACAGGGGTGGGACACCGGGGAGCTGTTTTTT. Translating gives CASSQGRQGWDTGELFF.

This clone was counted once. V is TRBV28 and J is TRBJ1-4; possible D gene TRBD1, 6 bases. This CDR3 spans 14 amino acids. CDR1 is MDHEN and CDR2 is SYDVKM in the germline V gene. The germline V and J ends were trimmed by 2 bases and 8 bases, with 12 bases remaining between them. CDR3 protein: CASSLGGEGEKLFF. CDR3 bases: TGTGCCAGCAGTTTAGGGGGCGAGGGAGAAAAACTGTTTTTT.

This chain joins TRBV3-1 (or the pseudogene TRBV3-2) and TRBJ2-7; 7 nucleotides line up with TRBD2. V lost 1 base, J lost 5 bases, and 11 bases stayed unmatched. The CDR3 consists of 16 residues. From germline, CDR1 is LGHDT and CDR2 YNNKEL (reference sequence). CDR3 sequence reads: CASSQVLREAGNEQYF. CDR3 nucleotide sequence: TGTGCCAGCAGCCAAGTTCTACGGGAGGCCGGGAACGAGCAGTACTTC.

This sequence joins TRBV7-8 and TRBJ2-4; a possible D gene is TRBD2 (5 bases). CDR1 is SGHVS, CDR2 FQNEAQ, per germline. Trimming removed 1 base from V and 7 bases from J, with 14 bases in between. This CDR3 has 15 amino acids. DNA for the CDR3: TGTGCCAGCAGCTTAGGGGGTACTAGTTTGAACATTCAGTACTTC. It translates to CASSLGGTSLNIQYF.

This clone was picked up a small number of times. The chain is built from TRBV19 and TRBJ2-1; D might be TRBD2 (5 bases). V was shortened by 1 base and J by 2 bases, with 9 bases between the two germline ends. Germline-derived CDR1 and CDR2 are LNHDA and SQIVND (reference sequence). The CDR3 contains 15 residues. This CDR3 is CASSIGKRPYNEQFF. CDR3 sequence (DNA): TGTGCCAGTAGTATAGGGAAGCGGCCCTACAATGAGCAGTTCTTC.

The CDR3 region is CSASTKEPGRHSTQYF. The CDR3 region has the DNA TGCAGTGCTAGTACCAAAGAGCCCGGGAGGCATTCTACGCAGTATTTT. This chain links TRBV20-1 with TRBJ2-3; 7 nucleotides line up with TRBD2. Germline CDR1 and CDR2: DFQATT and SNEGSKA (reference sequence). The length of the CDR3 is 16 residues. V lost 3 bases to trimming and J lost 8 bases; unmatched junction nucleotides: 17.

The chain combines TRBV2 with TRBJ2-1, with 13 bases fitting TRBD2. This CDR3 contains 18 residues. J lost 6 bases, V lost 7 bases, and 15 bases had no gene match. Germline V gene sequence: CDR1 SNHLY, CDR2 FYNNEI. The DNA for the CDR3 is TGTGCCAGCAAAGCACATTTACTTGGACTAGCGGGAGTCAATGAGCAGTTCTTC. This sequence encodes CASKAHLLGLAGVNEQFF.

This clone was detected a few times. The chain links TRBV3-1 (or the pseudogene TRBV3-2) to TRBJ1-2; the D is unclear. CDR1 is LGHDT, CDR2 YNNKEL, per germline (reference sequence). This CDR3 contains 12 residues. Trimming stripped 3 bases from V and 7 bases from J, with 9 bases between. The CDR3 nucleotides read TGTGCCAGCAGCCACACCGGGTTTGGCTACACCTTC. Its translation: CASSHTGFGYTF.

The rearrangement links TRBV19 to TRBJ2-1; D is uncertain. The germline V and J ends were trimmed by 3 bases and 5 bases, with 11 bases remaining between them. The CDR3 has 14 residues. Germline V gene sequence: CDR1 LNHDA, CDR2 SQIVND (reference sequence). The CDR3 spells CASSMGTTNNEQFF. The CDR3 DNA reads TGTGCCAGTAGTATGGGTACTACTAACAATGAGCAGTTCTTC. The entire variable domain, with the rest obtained from reference TRBV19 and TRBJ2-1, is as follows: DGGITQSPKYLFRKEGQNVTLSCEQNLNHDAMYWYRQDPGQGLRLIYYSQIVNDFQKGDIAEGYSVSREKKESFPLTVTSAQKNPTAFYLCASSMGTTNNEQFFGPGTRLTVL.

Concerning this clone: Other nucleotide sequences in the sample specify the same CDR3. This sequence joins TRBV12-3 or TRBV12-4 and TRBJ2-3, with 8 bases identical to TRBD2. The length of the CDR3 is 13 residues. The V segment lost 8 bases and the J segment 1 base; nucleotides outside the gene matches: 2. The CDR3 spells CASSTSGTDTQYF. CDR3 nucleotides: TGTGCCAGCTCGACTAGCGGCACAGATACGCAGTATTTT.

The chain employs TRBV11-2 and TRBJ2-2; D gene uncertain. With 1 base removed from V and 3 bases from J, the gap between germline ends came to 9 bases. The germline CDR1 and CDR2 sequences are SGHAT and FQNNGV. The CDR3 is 15 amino acids. This CDR3 is CASSLGHLYTGELFF. The CDR3 nucleotides are TGTGCCAGCAGCTTAGGCCACCTATACACCGGGGAGCTGTTTTTT.

This rearrangement joins TRBV27 to TRBJ2-7; D is uncertain. This CDR3 spans 15 amino acids. V was clipped by 3 bases and J by 5 bases, with 17 bases between them. Per germline, CDR1 MNHEY and CDR2 SMNVEV (reference sequence). This CDR3 reads CASSFSRLPRDEQYF. Here the CDR3 DNA reads TGTGCCAGCAGTTTTTCCCGACTTCCCAGAGACGAGCAGTACTTC.

This chain joins TRBV24-1 and TRBJ2-3; a possible D gene is TRBD2 (6 bases). The V end lost 8 bases, the J end lost 7 bases, and 15 bases lay between the germline ends. CDR1 and CDR2 from the germline V gene are KGHDR and SFDVKD. The CDR3 is made up of 13 amino acids. The DNA for the CDR3 is TGTGCCACCACGGGACTGGATATATATACGCAGTATTTT. Translating it yields CATTGLDIYTQYF.

This chain connects TRBV28 to TRBJ1-3, with D possibly TRBD1 on 6 matching bases. The V gene lost 2 bases and the J gene lost 4 bases, with 12 bases spanning the gap. Germline CDR1 reads MDHEN; CDR2 reads SYDVKM. This CDR3 has 15 amino acids. CDR3 loop: CASSLTGFTGNTIYF. For the CDR3, the DNA is TGTGCCAGCAGTTTAACAGGGTTTACGGGAAACACCATATATTTT. Looking up the rest from reference TRBV28 and TRBJ1-3 gives the full variable domain: DVKVTQSSRYLVKRTGEKVFLECVQDMDHENMFWYRQDPGLGLRLIYFSYDVKMKEKGDIPEGYSVSREKKERFSLILESASTNQTSMYLCASSLTGFTGNTIYFGEGSWLTVV.

V is TRBV28 and J is TRBJ1-5, with no clear D. The CDR3 extends over 15 amino acids. Germline assignment: CDR1 MDHEN and CDR2 SYDVKM. V lost 6 bases and J lost 2, with 14 bases in between. For the CDR3, the DNA is TGTGCCAGCAGCTTACCCACCGGGGGCAATCAGCCCCAGCATTTT. It translates to CASSLPTGGNQPQHF.

The chain is built from TRBV10-2 and TRBJ2-3, with D possibly TRBD2 on 6 matching bases. Germline V gives CDR1 WSHSY, CDR2 SAAADI. The CDR3 consists of 17 residues. Trimming removed 0 bases from V and 0 bases from J, with 13 bases in between. The CDR3 region is CASSESRLAPSTDTQYF. DNA for the CDR3: TGCGCCAGCAGTGAGTCTAGGCTAGCGCCTAGCACAGATACGCAGTATTTT.